This T cell receptor beta chain was captured by sequencing in a study of CXCR3-negative and CXCR3-positive naive CD8 T cells. On this clonotype itself: The antigen is undetermined.

Preparation of TRB cDNA libraries relied on 5' RACE carrying UMI labels. TCRdb derives one entry per CDR3 protein from the 5' RACE reads, leaving out DNA. The sample data list 140,000 to 150,000 distinct CDR3 sequences. There are 14 residues in the CDR3. CDR1 and CDR2 from the germline V gene are SNHLY and FYNNEI. Study-level results: From TRB CDR3 properties, TCR strength was inferred; surface CD5 did not differ between naive subsets. Higher TRB CDR3 hydrophobicity marked CXCR3-positive naive cells relative to CXCR3-negative naive cells. Freshly isolated PBMCs were used in most assays, given partial CXCR3 loss after freezing.

A CD45RO-CCR7+CD27+CD95- profile was what naive CD8+ T cells displayed. The chain joins TRBV2 to TRBJ2-3; TCRdb indicates TRBD1, and absent DNA this call remains unverified. The sequence was obtained from a human donor in good health. Some clones in this sample may be carry-over from other donors' samples. The sample consisted of naive CXCR3+ CD8+ T cells from blood. Subset of the sample: CD45RO-CCR7+CD27+CD95- naive CD8+ T cells expressing CXCR3 (TNR3+). CDR3 sequence reads: CASSEGRVTDTQYF.